The 3 T cell receptor beta chains below come from one sample, sequenced in a study of TIL therapy for anti-PD-1-resistant metastatic lung cancer. This was the immunoSEQ v3 assay. Sequenced by immunoSEQ multiplex PCR; TCRdb stores in-frame clones only, minus some. The sample lists 60,000 or so clones, 69% seen once, with roughly 6.6% in the top ten. The time point: pre-treatment sample, taken before nivolumab and TIL therapy. The sample consisted of blood, taken at baseline. These receptors all stem from a person aged 25-80 years with non-small cell lung cancer.

The V call is TRBV2, the J call TRBJ2-5; either TRBD1 or TRBD2 may supply D (5 bases each). Per the germline V gene, CDR1 is SNHLY and CDR2 is FYNNEI. This CDR3 comprises 13 residues. V shed 2 bases and J shed 3 bases, with 7 bases lying between them. The CDR3, as DNA: TGTGCCAGCAGTGAATTGGGGGAAGAGACCCAGTACTTC. Translating it yields CASSELGEETQYF.

This clone appeared a few times. The chain uses TRBV7-2 and TRBJ1-5; D uncertain. The CDR3 sequence is 13 residues long. The germline V gene has CDR1 SGHTA and CDR2 FQGNSA. The ends were cut back, 1 base at V and 7 bases at J, with 8 bases in the middle. The CDR3 sequence is CASSLVMGQPQHF. DNA for the CDR3: TGTGCCAGCAGCTTAGTTATGGGACAGCCCCAGCATTTT. Full variable domain (outside the CDR3, taken from reference TRBV7-2 and TRBJ1-5): GAGVSQSPSNKVTEKGKDVELRCDPISGHTALYWYRQSLGQGLEFLIYFQGNSAPDKSGLPSDRFSAERTGGSVSTLTIQRTQQEDSAVYLCASSLVMGQPQHFGDGTRLSIL.

The rearrangement uses TRBV10-3 and TRBJ2-1, with D perhaps matching TRBD1 (5 bases). V shed 3 bases and J shed 2 bases, with 8 bases lying between them. This CDR3 contains 14 residues. Germline-derived CDR1 and CDR2 are ENHRY and SYGVKD. The CDR3 DNA reads TGTGCCATCAGTGAAGACAGCACCTACAATGAGCAGTTCTTC. Residues: CAISEDSTYNEQFF.